This T cell receptor beta chain was sequenced in a study of CD8 T cells in Susac syndrome (dated by TCRdb to the late 2010s). A note on the overall study: Whether CD8+ T cell activation and differentiation in Susac syndrome was antigen driven was tested using repertoire sequencing. The clonality of the CD8+ T cell repertoire was compared across 11 to 12 healthy donors, about 14 Susac syndrome patients and around 16 multiple sclerosis patients. General conclusions and limits of the study: The number of individuals in the TCR sequencing and HLA analysis was recognized as being relatively small.

Regarding this clonotype: This receptor's antigen is unknown. No qualities accompany the bases; no much larger clone lies one base away.

RNA was extracted with the RNeasy kit and 0.5 to 1 ug was reverse transcribed using random hexamers. TCR beta CDR3 regions were amplified with the immunoSEQ multiplex PCR assay covering 54 Vbeta and 13 Jbeta segments. To correct PCR amplification bias, a synthetic template baseline was used for both primer optimization and computational correction. The study's own analysis went as follows. Reads were annotated to V, D and J genes per IMGT and analyzed with immunoSEQ Analyzer, keeping only productive sequences. Clonality was calculated as one minus the Shannon entropy normalized by log2 of the number of productive unique sequences. For each patient and control, public and private clones were evaluated within the 100 most prevalent clones. Clones were defined as Susac-specific when absent from the healthy and MS cohorts, from roughly 1,000 published viral clones and from other ImmuneACCESS disease sequences. TCRdb passed the public sequencing reads through fastp at Q25 and MiXCR, retaining productive beta sequences. Rows are unified per CDR3 protein, each entry keeping the most common DNA and genes. These V and J calls rely on TCRdb rather than the paper's analysis. The sample records approximately 130,000 distinct CDR3 sequences, around nine tenths of which are singletons. Of the sample, around 0.25% is held by the ten largest clones.

High-throughput TCR beta sequencing profiled peripheral blood CD8+ and CD4+ T cells from healthy donors, Susac syndrome patients and multiple sclerosis patients. The multiple sclerosis controls were treatment-naive patients whose relapsing-remitting disease, either stable or active, fulfilled the revised McDonald criteria. Bulk CD8+ and CD4+ T cells were purified magnetically by negative isolation, whereas CD8+ TEMRA cells were enriched by FACS. Blood was collected in EDTA tubes and processed within 24 hours, with PBMCs isolated through density gradient centrifugation. PBMCs intended for TCR sequencing were frozen in liquid nitrogen and were later thawed in a 37 degrees C water bath. The sorted or isolated CD4+, CD8+ and CD8+ TEMRA cells reached a purity of at least 90%. The germline V gene (reference sequence) yields DFQATT for CDR1 and SNEGSKA for CDR2. V is pared back by 3 bases and J by 2 bases, with 11 bases lying between the germline termini. The CDR3 holds 13 amino acids from the cysteine to the phenylalanine. The CDR3 DNA has 39 bases and is translated from base 1.

Recombination linked TRBV20-1 to TRBJ2-7; the D gene is perhaps TRBD2, from 6 matching bases. The sequenced material came from CD8+ T cells from PBMCs. The receptor's source is a human donor with multiple sclerosis. The sequenced DNA is TGCAGTGCTAGGGCCCGGGGGACCTACGAGCAGTACTTC. The translation is CSARARGTYEQYF.